A single sample gave rise to the 24 T cell receptor beta chains below, sequenced in a study of early T cells in non-severe SARS-CoV-2 infection. Using its own MiXCR run on the 5' RACE reads, TCRdb lists one record per CDR3 protein. The sample has roughly 50,000 distinct CDR3 sequences; around 8.3% are singletons. The sample was whole blood, taken at baseline. The receptors come from an adult who was a healthcare worker with PCR-confirmed SARS-CoV-2 infection or an uninfected control (not recorded which).

The chain couples TRBV13 to TRBJ2-7; a possible D gene is TRBD2 (5 bases). Germline-derived CDR1 and CDR2 are PRHDT and FYEKMQ (reference sequence). CDR3 length: 18 residues. Deletions cut 4 bases from V and 3 bases from J, with 25 bases between. CDR3 in DNA: TGTGCCAGCAGCTCGTGGACCAAGACGGCGGGTACAGTCTACGAGCAGTACTTC. It codes for CASSSWTKTAGTVYEQYF.

In its sample, this clonotype was seen many times. J is TRBJ2-6 and V is TRBV25-1; possibly TRBD1 or TRBD2 for D (5 bases each). CDR3 length: 15 amino acids. Germline V gene lookup returns CDR1 MGHDK and CDR2 SYGVNS. V shed 0 bases and J shed 8 bases, with 11 bases lying between them. The CDR3 loop is CASSEYGGPSNVLTF. CDR3 sequence (DNA): TGTGCCAGCAGTGAATATGGGGGACCTTCCAACGTCCTGACTTTC.

This clonotype was seen more than once but under ten times. The chain recombines TRBV20-1 with TRBJ1-1, with D perhaps TRBD1 (6 bases). The CDR3 totals 10 residues. V gave up 6 bases and J gave up 10 bases, with 12 bases separating them. Germline CDR1 DFQATT, CDR2 SNEGSKA (reference sequence). CDR3 residues: CSAIPRGAFF. As DNA, the CDR3 is TGCAGTGCCATTCCCAGGGGAGCTTTCTTT.

This chain connects TRBV25-1 to TRBJ2-5; tentatively, D is TRBD1 (6 bases). The CDR3 sequence is 17 residues long. Between the trimmed V and J ends, which lost 1 base and 0 bases, there was a span of 15 bases. Germline V gives CDR1 MGHDK, CDR2 SYGVNS. CDR3 loop: CASSESLEAGDQETQYF. The CDR3 DNA follows: TGTGCCAGCAGTGAATCCCTAGAGGCAGGGGACCAAGAGACCCAGTACTTC.

In this sample, this clonotype turned up many times. The chain combines TRBV4-1 with TRBJ2-7; D not certain. The V gene lost 0 bases and the J gene lost 3 bases, with 9 bases spanning the gap. CDR1 MGHRA and CDR2 YSYEKL come from the germline V gene. There are 14 residues in the CDR3. The CDR3 DNA follows: TGCGCCAGCAGCCAAGATACAAACCACTACGAGCAGTACTTC. Residues: CASSQDTNHYEQYF.

The chain recombines TRBV12-3 or TRBV12-4 with TRBJ2-7, with no clear D. This CDR3 is 16 amino acids long. V lost 0 bases, J lost 0 bases, and 12 bases lay in between. CDR3 residues: CASSLAQNSHSYEQYF. The DNA for the CDR3 is TGTGCCAGCAGTTTAGCCCAGAACTCCCACTCCTACGAGCAGTACTTC.

The V gene is TRBV18, the J gene TRBJ1-6; 8 bases are a match to TRBD1. CDR3 length: 14 amino acids. The V and J ends lost 4 bases and 7 bases, in that order; junction bases with no gene match: 3. CDR1 is KGHSH, CDR2 LQKENI, per germline. The CDR3 reads CASSLDRANSPLHF. The CDR3 region has the DNA TGTGCCAGCTCACTGGACAGGGCCAATTCACCCCTCCACTTT.

This clonotype appeared many times. This chain connects TRBV7-3 to TRBJ2-2; 9 nucleotides line up with TRBD2. The V and J ends lost 0 bases and 0 bases, in that order; junction bases with no gene match: 14. Germline values: CDR1 SGHTA, CDR2 FQGTGA. CDR3 length: 21 residues. The CDR3 sequence: CASSLTRFASGRPSNTGELFF. CDR3 coding DNA: TGTGCCAGCAGCTTAACGAGGTTCGCAAGCGGGAGGCCATCGAACACCGGGGAGCTGTTTTTT.

This clonotype was recorded many times. The V and J genes are TRBV5-1 and TRBJ2-1, with TRBD2 identical over 8 bases. This CDR3 spans 16 amino acids. Germline trimming cut 3 bases from V and 9 bases from J; bases unmatched to any gene: 14. Germline CDR1 is SGHRS and CDR2 is YFSETQ. CDR3 amino acids: CASSWPGLDQVREQFF. The CDR3 coding sequence is TGCGCCAGCAGCTGGCCGGGACTAGATCAAGTTCGTGAGCAGTTCTTC.

This clonotype showed up many times. The V call is TRBV7-2, the J call TRBJ2-1; 10 bases match TRBD2. J gave up 7 bases and V 6 bases, and 3 bases lay outside the gene matches. CDR3 size: 13 residues. Germline V gene data show CDR1 as SGHTA and CDR2 as FQGNSA. The CDR3 coding sequence is TGTGCCAGCAGGCCTAGCGGGAGAAATGAGCAGTTCTTC. Its translation: CASRPSGRNEQFF.

This clonotype was detected a few times. The chain links TRBV2 to TRBJ2-7; 7 bases match TRBD2. Trimming took 4 bases from V and 0 from J; bases not matched to a gene: 9. CDR3 size: 16 residues. CDR1 SNHLY and CDR2 FYNNEI come from the germline V gene. CDR3 sequence reads: CASSADYTSASYEQYF. The CDR3 DNA reads as TGTGCCAGCAGTGCGGATTATACTAGCGCCTCCTACGAGCAGTACTTC. The full variable domain, completed using reference TRBV2 and TRBJ2-7, is EPEVTQTPSHQVTQMGQEVILRCVPISNHLYFYWYRQILGQKVEFLVSFYNNEISEKSEIFDDQFSVERPDGSNFTLKIRSTKLEDSAMYFCASSADYTSASYEQYFGPGTRLTVT.

This clonotype was picked up many times. The chain employs TRBV4-3 and TRBJ1-1; the match to TRBD1 covers 11 bases. The J segment lost 11 bases and the V segment lost 0 bases, leaving 8 bases of the junction unmatched. The CDR3 extends over 15 amino acids. Germline V CDR1 and CDR2: LGHNA, YSLEER. The CDR3 protein is CASSQDLDRGLEAFF. CDR3 sequence (DNA): TGCGCCAGCAGCCAAGATCTGGACAGGGGGCTGGAGGCTTTCTTT.

This clonotype turned up a few times. The genes are TRBV28 and TRBJ2-6; D is undetermined. This CDR3 is 17 amino acids long. Looked up from germline, CDR1 is MDHEN and CDR2 is SYDVKM. Between the trimmed V and J ends, which lost 3 bases and 0 bases, there was a span of 12 bases. The CDR3 here is CASSFPQASSGANVLTF. The DNA for the CDR3 is TGTGCCAGCAGTTTCCCCCAGGCTAGCTCTGGGGCCAACGTCCTGACTTTC. The full variable domain, in which reference TRBV28 and TRBJ2-6 provide the parts outside the CDR3, is DVKVTQSSRYLVKRTGEKVFLECVQDMDHENMFWYRQDPGLGLRLIYFSYDVKMKEKGDIPEGYSVSREKKERFSLILESASTNQTSMYLCASSFPQASSGANVLTFGAGSRLTVL.

This clonotype turned up a few times. The V gene is TRBV6-6, the J gene TRBJ1-2; TRBD1 might be the D (6 bases). The V end was cut by 7 bases, the J end by 4 bases, with 10 bases between. Germline V CDR1 and CDR2: MNHNY, SVGAGI (reference sequence). The CDR3 extends over 12 amino acids. CDR3 nucleotide sequence: TGTGCCAGCACCGGACAGTTCTATGGCTACACCTTC. Amino acids: CASTGQFYGYTF.

The sample holds many counts of this clonotype. V is TRBV20-1 and J is TRBJ1-2, with a weak D call TRBD1 (5 bases). The CDR3 is made up of 14 amino acids. V lost 3 bases, J lost 6 bases, and 17 bases lay in between. CDR1 is DFQATT and CDR2 is SNEGSKA in the germline V gene (reference sequence). The CDR3: CSARGGQWRDGYTF. In DNA, the CDR3 is TGCAGTGCTAGGGGGGGTCAGTGGCGAGATGGCTACACCTTC.

J is TRBJ1-1 and V is TRBV5-1; unclear D gene. Trimming removed 6 bases at V and 1 base at J, with 16 bases between. The CDR3 covers 15 residues. Germline V gene sequence: CDR1 SGHRS, CDR2 YFSETQ. CDR3 loop: CASTNGRTRNTEAFF. The CDR3 nucleotides are TGCGCCAGCACCAATGGACGTACGCGGAACACTGAAGCTTTCTTT.

This clonotype came up many times. The chain carries TRBV28 and TRBJ1-1; TRBD1 aligns across 7 bases. This CDR3 is built from 14 residues. Germline V gene sequence: CDR1 MDHEN, CDR2 SYDVKM. Trimming took 4 bases from V and 1 from J; bases not matched to a gene: 3. CDR3 amino acids: CASSSGQENTEAFF. As DNA, the CDR3 is TGTGCCAGCAGTTCCGGACAGGAGAACACTGAAGCTTTCTTT.

This clonotype has only a few counts. The CDR3 loop is CASSYGSTDTQYF. DNA for the CDR3: TGTGCCAGCAGCTACGGAAGCACAGATACGCAGTATTTT. This chain links TRBV28 with TRBJ2-3; D gene ambiguous. The CDR3 sequence is 13 residues long. V was pared by 6 bases and J by 0 bases, with 7 bases between. Germline V gives CDR1 MDHEN, CDR2 SYDVKM.

The V and J genes are TRBV7-9 and TRBJ2-2; no reliable D call. The CDR3 is 15 amino acids. V was cut by 0 bases and J by 0 bases, with 5 bases left in between. Germline CDR1 SEHNR, CDR2 FQNEAQ (reference sequence). Written as DNA, the CDR3 is TGTGCCAGCAGCTTAGCGGGCACGAACACCGGGGAGCTGTTTTTT. Its protein product is CASSLAGTNTGELFF.

Many counts were recorded for this clonotype. V gene TRBV3-1 combines with J gene TRBJ2-7; D might be TRBD1 (6 bases). Germline-derived CDR1 and CDR2 are LGHDT and YNNKEL (reference sequence). The V end was cut by 1 base, the J end by 2 bases, with 9 bases between. There are 14 residues in the CDR3. The CDR3 DNA is TGTGCCAGCAGCCAAGGGACAGTGACCTACGAGCAGTACTTC. This sequence encodes CASSQGTVTYEQYF.

This clonotype was observed many times. The chain employs TRBV20-1 and TRBJ2-1; the match to TRBD2 covers 12 bases. Germline values: CDR1 DFQATT, CDR2 SNEGSKA (reference sequence). Trimming at V came to 1 base and at J to 9 bases, leaving 13 bases not matched to a gene. The CDR3 is made up of 17 amino acids. The CDR3 loop reads CSARVHASGRALLEQFF. The CDR3 coding sequence is TGCAGTGCTAGAGTTCATGCTAGCGGGAGGGCTTTGCTTGAGCAGTTCTTC.

This clonotype was seen only a few times. This sequence joins TRBV2 and TRBJ2-3; no firm D call. CDR1 and CDR2 from the germline V gene are SNHLY and FYNNEI. Deletions cut 2 bases from V and 5 bases from J, with 11 bases between. CDR3 length: 14 amino acids. The DNA for the CDR3 is TGTGCCAGCAGTGAACGGCTAGTGATAGATACGCAGTATTTT. It specifies CASSERLVIDTQYF.

This clonotype was observed many times. The J gene is TRBJ2-1, the V gene TRBV7-8, with 9 bases lining up with TRBD2. The V and J ends lost 4 bases and 6 bases, in that order; junction bases with no gene match: 1. The CDR3 has 13 amino acids. Germline V gene sequence: CDR1 SGHVS, CDR2 FQNEAQ. For the CDR3, the DNA is TGTGCCAGCAGCTCTAGCGGGACCAATGAGCAGTTCTTC. It codes for CASSSSGTNEQFF. The complete variable domain, with remaining parts taken from reference TRBV7-8 and TRBJ2-1, reads GAGVSQSPRYKVAKRGQDVALRCDPISGHVSLFWYQQALGQGPEFLTYFQNEAQLDKSGLPSDRFFAERPEGSVSTLKIQRTQQEDSAVYLCASSSSGTNEQFFGPGTRLTVL.

The chain couples TRBV28 to TRBJ2-2; D uncertain. V was pared by 7 bases and J by 1 base, with 7 bases between. The CDR3 has 13 amino acids. The V gene's germline CDR1 is MDHEN and CDR2 SYDVKM. For the CDR3, the DNA is TGTGCCAGCACCATTGGGAACACCGGGGAGCTGTTTTTT. This encodes CASTIGNTGELFF.